Below, 24 T cell receptor beta chains from the same sample are listed, as sequenced in a study of Graves' ophthalmopathy and Graves' hyperthyroidism (dated by TCRdb to 2017 to 2018). Data came from an Illumina HiSeq 2000. For repertoire sequencing, the TCR beta CDR3 regions were amplified from RNA transcripts. HTBI primers and the Qiagen OneStep RT-PCR kit were used in a first-round RT-PCR, which was followed by a second-round multiplex PCR, size selection and purification. TCRdb handled the public reads itself, with Q25 trimming in fastp and clone calling in MiXCR, and kept productive beta chains. Each CDR3 protein appears once, grouped with its most common genes and DNA. For this sample the table gives over a million distinct CDR3 sequences, of which approximately 35% were detected only once. The ten biggest clones cover around 10% of the sample. Sequences were obtained from peripheral blood or thyroid tissue (not recorded which). These receptors were obtained from an adult man with Graves' hyperthyroidism.

This clonotype occurred many times. The rearrangement uses TRBV20-1 and TRBJ1-2; D uncertain. Trimming pared 2 bases from V and 4 bases from J, leaving 14 bases between. CDR1 DFQATT and CDR2 SNEGSKA come from the germline V gene (reference sequence). The CDR3 extends over 14 amino acids. CDR3: CSARPETVGYGYTF. As DNA, the CDR3 is TGCAGTGCTAGACCGGAGACCGTTGGCTATGGCTACACCTTC.

A remark on this clonotype: This clone may be a read error of a much larger clone one base away. This chain joins TRBV7-9 and TRBJ2-7; D ambiguous. Germline lookup yields CDR1 SEHNR and CDR2 FQNEAQ (reference sequence). The CDR3 length is 15 residues. Between the trimmed V and J ends, which lost 4 bases and 5 bases, there was a span of 18 bases. The DNA of the CDR3 is TGTGCCAGCAGCTCCCGAGGAACGGGTGGTCACGAGCAGTACTTC. The encoded protein is CASSSRGTGGHEQYF.

The chain carries TRBV2 and TRBJ1-4; D not certain. This CDR3 is 14 amino acids long. Germline V gene sequence: CDR1 SNHLY, CDR2 FYNNEI. The V end was cut by 3 bases, the J end by 3 bases, with 8 bases between. The CDR3 nucleotides are TGTGCCAGCAGTGACCGGCGGGCTAATGAAAAACTGTTTTTT. Protein sequence: CASSDRRANEKLFF.

This clonotype has only a few counts. The chain carries TRBV28 and TRBJ1-5; tentative D call: TRBD1 (5 bases). Germline-derived CDR1 and CDR2 are MDHEN and SYDVKM. The CDR3 totals 14 residues. With 6 bases removed from V and 6 bases from J, the gap between germline ends came to 15 bases. CDR3 region: CASRRSGSRQPQHF. The CDR3 nucleotides read TGTGCCAGCAGACGCTCAGGGAGCCGTCAGCCCCAGCATTTT. Full variable domain (rest looked up from reference TRBV28 and TRBJ1-5): DVKVTQSSRYLVKRTGEKVFLECVQDMDHENMFWYRQDPGLGLRLIYFSYDVKMKEKGDIPEGYSVSREKKERFSLILESASTNQTSMYLCASRRSGSRQPQHFGDGTRLSIL.

This clonotype was detected only a few times. A junction end diverges from the germline sequence, so it may reflect a read error. This chain links TRBV7-8 with TRBJ1-1, with D unclear. CDR3 length equals 12 residues. Germline CDR1 reads SGHVS; CDR2 reads FQNEAQ. In DNA form, the CDR3 reads TGTGCCAGCAGCTTATTGGCGGGCCGCGGGGACTTT. The encoded protein is CASSLLAGRGDF.

The CDR3 DNA reads TGCAGTGAAATTCTGGGCACTGAAGCTTTCTTT. Translating it yields CSEILGTEAFF. The chain combines TRBV20-1 with TRBJ1-1; D unresolved. CDR1 is DFQATT and CDR2 is SNEGSKA in the germline V gene (reference sequence). V lost 7 bases and J 4 bases, leaving 10 bases between the germline ends. CDR3 length: 11 amino acids.

This clonotype was found a few times. The chain employs TRBV3-1 and TRBJ1-5; tentative D call: TRBD1 (5 bases). Germline values: CDR1 LGHDT, CDR2 YNNKEL (reference sequence). The CDR3 covers 15 residues. Trimming cost V 1 base and J 10 bases, with 17 bases left between them. The CDR3 reads CASSQGGEPRNPQHF. DNA of the CDR3: TGTGCCAGCAGCCAAGGGGGGGAGCCGCGGAATCCCCAGCATTTT. Drawing the rest from reference TRBV3-1 and TRBJ1-5, the complete variable domain is DTAVSQTPKYLVTQMGNDKSIKCEQNLGHDTMYWYKQDSKKFLKIMFSYNNKELIINETVPNRFSPKSPDKAHLNLHINSLELGDSAVYFCASSQGGEPRNPQHFGDGTRLSIL.

This clonotype was detected many times. V is TRBV10-3 and J is TRBJ2-2, with a tentative D call TRBD2 (6 bases). This CDR3 has 14 amino acids. Germline V gives CDR1 ENHRY, CDR2 SYGVKD. Trimming pared 10 bases from V and 0 bases from J, leaving 12 bases between. CDR3 residues: CANRVAANTGELFF. The CDR3 DNA reads TGTGCCAACCGCGTAGCGGCGAACACCGGGGAGCTGTTTTTT.

This chain links TRBV19 with TRBJ2-3, with D perhaps matching TRBD1 or TRBD2 (6 bases each). The germline V and J ends were trimmed by 3 bases and 0 bases, with 19 bases remaining between them. The CDR3 runs 18 residues. Germline V gene sequence: CDR1 LNHDA, CDR2 SQIVND (reference sequence). CDR3: CASSMGRGGGPSTDTQYF. The CDR3 bases are TGTGCCAGTAGTATGGGCCGAGGAGGGGGACCTAGCACAGATACGCAGTATTTT.

Only a few counts were recorded for this clonotype. This could be a read error, since a much larger clone is one nucleotide away. This chain joins TRBV10-3 and TRBJ2-5, with 9 bases aligning to TRBD1. The CDR3 contains 16 residues. J gave up 7 bases and V 2 bases, and 11 bases lay outside the gene matches. Germline V lookup: CDR1 ENHRY, CDR2 SYGVKD. CDR3 DNA sequence: TGTGCCATCAGTGAGGCCTGGACAGGGGCTCGAGGGACCCAGTACTTC. It translates to CAISEAWTGARGTQYF.

In this sample, this clonotype turned up a few times. V usage is TRBV20-1 and J usage is TRBJ2-7; a weak D match, TRBD2 (5 bases). The V and J ends lost 6 bases and 0 bases respectively, with 12 bases between them. The germline V gene encodes CDR1 DFQATT and CDR2 SNEGSKA (reference sequence). The CDR3 has 13 amino acids. The CDR3 protein is CSAKGVSSYEQYF. The CDR3, as DNA: TGCAGTGCAAAGGGAGTAAGCTCCTACGAGCAGTACTTC.

A few counts support this clonotype. This chain connects TRBV7-9 to TRBJ1-1; D unclear. Germline lookup yields CDR1 SEHNR and CDR2 FQNEAQ (reference sequence). CDR3 length: 14 residues. Deletions cut 3 bases from V and 6 bases from J, with 14 bases between. As DNA, the CDR3 is TGTGCCAGCAGCTTCGTGAGACAAGGCTCTGAAGCTTTCTTT. Amino acids: CASSFVRQGSEAFF.

CDR3 protein: CASSPRRGGYQPQHF. The CDR3 nucleotides are TGTGCCAGCAGCCCCCGCCGGGGGGGGTATCAGCCCCAGCATTTT. This rearrangement joins TRBV7-2 to TRBJ1-5; TRBD1 might be the D (5 bases). CDR1 and CDR2 (germline): SGHTA, FQGNSA. V gave up 5 bases and J gave up 5 bases, with 16 bases separating them. The CDR3 runs 15 residues.

The chain has TRBV25-1 and TRBJ2-5; TRBD1 agrees at 10 bases. This CDR3 is 16 amino acids long. Losses at the gene ends were 3 bases for V and 1 base for J; bases not matched to a gene: 5. Germline CDR1 MGHDK, CDR2 SYGVNS. Here the CDR3 DNA reads TGTGCCAGCAGTGACCGACAGGGGGCAGGCCAAGAGACCCAGTACTTC. This encodes CASSDRQGAGQETQYF.

A few counts support this clonotype. V is TRBV20-1 and J is TRBJ2-6; D not certain. Germline lookup yields CDR1 DFQATT and CDR2 SNEGSKA (reference sequence). This CDR3 is 14 amino acids long. The CDR3 DNA reads as TGCTCTAAAGGGTCATCCTCTGGGGCCAACGTCCTGACTTTC. This codes for CSKGSSSGANVLTF.

This clonotype came up many times. This rearrangement joins TRBV11-2 to TRBJ1-6, with D unresolved. The V gene lost 7 bases and the J gene lost 9 bases, with 16 bases spanning the gap. CDR1 is SGHAT and CDR2 is FQNNGV in the germline V gene. CDR3 length: 14 amino acids. CDR3 bases: TGTGCCAGCACCACTCTAGGAGGGAGTTCACCCCTCCACTTT. It translates to CASTTLGGSSPLHF.

CDR3 region: CASTPLPGQGSLGNQPQHF. CDR3 bases: TGTGCCAGCACCCCTTTACCGGGACAGGGGTCATTGGGCAATCAGCCCCAGCATTTT. The chain has TRBV7-9 and TRBJ1-5; 10 nucleotides line up with TRBD1. V dropped 7 bases and J dropped 2; count of bases not matched to a gene: 17. Looked up from germline, CDR1 is SEHNR and CDR2 is FQNEAQ (reference sequence). The CDR3 spans 19 residues. Full variable domain (missing parts from reference TRBV7-9 and TRBJ1-5): DTGVSQNPRHKITKRGQNVTFRCDPISEHNRLYWYRQTLGQGPEFLTYFQNEAQLEKSRLLSDRFSAERPKGSFSTLEIQRTEQGDSAMYLCASTPLPGQGSLGNQPQHFGDGTRLSIL.

The rearrangement uses TRBV5-1 and TRBJ2-3, with 7 nucleotides matching TRBD1. This CDR3 is 15 amino acids long. With V trimmed by 0 bases and J by 2 bases, 3 bases remained unmatched. Germline CDR1 is SGHRS and CDR2 is YFSETQ. Here the CDR3 reads CASSLGGGATDTQYF. The DNA of the CDR3 is TGCGCCAGCAGCTTGGGAGGGGGCGCCACAGATACGCAGTATTTT.

As regards this clonotype: A much more abundant neighbour one base away suggests this may be a read error. J is TRBJ2-7 and V is TRBV7-2; D is possibly TRBD1 or TRBD2 (5 bases each). Germline CDR1 and CDR2: SGHTA and FQGNSA. This CDR3 region has 15 residues. The CDR3 is CAGSLGQRGYYEQYF. CDR3 DNA sequence: TGTGCCGGCAGCTTGGGGCAGCGCGGGTACTACGAGCAGTACTTC.

The chain links TRBV30 to TRBJ1-4, with D tentatively TRBD1 (6 bases). The V gene lost 6 bases and the J gene lost 0 bases, with 23 bases spanning the gap. This CDR3 spans 18 amino acids. From germline, CDR1 is GTSNPN and CDR2 SVGIG (reference sequence). The CDR3 sequence: CACQIGRAEGATNEKLFF. For the CDR3, the DNA is TGTGCCTGTCAAATCGGCAGGGCGGAGGGGGCAACTAATGAAAAACTGTTTTTT.

V usage is TRBV12-3 or TRBV12-4 and J usage is TRBJ2-5; D assignment may be TRBD1 or TRBD2 (5 bases each). V lost 1 base and J 4 bases, leaving 13 bases between the germline ends. This CDR3 spans 15 amino acids. Here the CDR3 DNA reads TGTGCCAGCAGTTTAGTGGGGGAGTGGGCAGAGACCCAGTACTTC. Translation: CASSLVGEWAETQYF.

The rearrangement links TRBV4-1 to TRBJ1-2; no definite D call. V dropped 0 bases and J dropped 4 bases, with 12 bases sitting between them. Germline V CDR1 and CDR2: MGHRA, YSYEKL. This CDR3 has 15 amino acids. In nucleotides, the CDR3 is TGCGCCAGCAGCCAAGAAGGTAGCCTGGTCTATGGCTACACCTTC. Translation: CASSQEGSLVYGYTF.

This rearrangement joins TRBV29-1 to TRBJ2-5; 11 nucleotides line up with TRBD2. Germline loops: CDR1 SQVTM, CDR2 ANQGSEA. V lost 7 bases to trimming and J lost 2 bases; unmatched junction nucleotides: 6. The length of the CDR3 is 14 residues. Written as DNA, the CDR3 is TGCAGCGGCGGGACTAGCGGACTTCAAGAGACCCAGTACTTC. It translates to CSGGTSGLQETQYF.

The V and J genes are TRBV2 and TRBJ2-6; D uncertain. The CDR3 runs to 15 residues. Trimming cost V 4 bases and J 0 bases, with 7 bases left between them. Germline values: CDR1 SNHLY, CDR2 FYNNEI. CDR3 amino acids: CASSAMSSGANVLTF. The CDR3 nucleotides are TGTGCCAGCAGTGCGATGAGCTCTGGGGCCAACGTCCTGACTTTC.